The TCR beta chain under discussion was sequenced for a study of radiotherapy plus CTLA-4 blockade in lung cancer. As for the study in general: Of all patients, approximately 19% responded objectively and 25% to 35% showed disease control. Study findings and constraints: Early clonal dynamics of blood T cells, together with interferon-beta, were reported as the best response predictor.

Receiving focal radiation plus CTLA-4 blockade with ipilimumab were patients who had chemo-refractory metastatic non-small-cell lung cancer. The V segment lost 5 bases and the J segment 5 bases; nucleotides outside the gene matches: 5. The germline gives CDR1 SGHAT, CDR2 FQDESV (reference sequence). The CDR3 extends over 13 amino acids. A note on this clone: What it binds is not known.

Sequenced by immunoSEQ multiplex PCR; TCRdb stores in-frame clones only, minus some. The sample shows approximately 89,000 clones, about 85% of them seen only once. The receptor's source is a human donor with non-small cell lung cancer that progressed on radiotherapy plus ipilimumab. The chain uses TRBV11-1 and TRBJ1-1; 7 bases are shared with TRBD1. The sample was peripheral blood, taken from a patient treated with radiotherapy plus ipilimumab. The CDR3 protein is CASSRDSGTEAFF. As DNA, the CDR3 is TGTGCCAGCAGCCGGGACAGCGGGACTGAAGCTTTCTTT.